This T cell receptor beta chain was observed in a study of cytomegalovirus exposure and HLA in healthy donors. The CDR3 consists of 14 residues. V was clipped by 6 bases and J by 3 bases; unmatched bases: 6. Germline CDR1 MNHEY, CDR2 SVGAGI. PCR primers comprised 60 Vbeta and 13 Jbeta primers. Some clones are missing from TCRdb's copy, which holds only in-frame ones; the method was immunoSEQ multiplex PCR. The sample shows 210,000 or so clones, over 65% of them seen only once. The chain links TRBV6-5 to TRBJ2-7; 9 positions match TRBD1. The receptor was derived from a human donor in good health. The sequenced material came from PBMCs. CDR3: CASSQDRGSYEQYF. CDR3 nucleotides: TGTGCCAGCAGCCAAGACAGGGGGAGCTACGAGCAGTACTTC.